These 11 T cell receptor beta chains were sequenced from one sample in a study of blood T cell repertoires in COVID-19. Sequencing used immunoSEQ multiplex PCR; TCRdb keeps in-frame clones, though not all of them. Found here are approximately 130,000 clones, 84% of them singletons; the top ten hold 9.5% to 15%. The sample comprised peripheral blood. The receptors come from a human donor in a cohort sampled during active COVID-19.

The chain has TRBV5-1 and TRBJ1-6, with 9 bases lining up with TRBD1. The trim removed 4 bases at V and 7 bases at J, leaving 9 bases unmatched. Per germline, CDR1 SGHRS and CDR2 YFSETQ. CDR3 length equals 16 residues. This CDR3 is CASSTRGQGSNSPLHF. CDR3 bases: TGCGCCAGCAGCACTAGGGGACAGGGCAGCAATTCACCCCTCCACTTT.

This chain links TRBV3-1 (or the pseudogene TRBV3-2) with TRBJ1-2, with D possibly matching TRBD1 (6 bases). Germline loops: CDR1 LGHDT, CDR2 YNNKEL (reference sequence). The CDR3 consists of 14 residues. V was shortened by 2 bases and J by 5 bases, with 12 bases between the two germline ends. CDR3 sequence reads: CASSQRGHEYGYTF. CDR3 coding DNA: TGTGCCAGCAGCCAACGGGGACACGAGTATGGCTACACCTTC.

In its sample, this clone was seen once. The gene calls are TRBV11-3 and TRBJ2-7; a possible D gene is TRBD1 (6 bases). Looked up from germline, CDR1 is SGHNT and CDR2 is YENEEA. Trimming shortened V by 6 bases and J by 0 bases, and 12 bases separated the two germline ends. CDR3 length: 14 amino acids. This chain's CDR3 is CASSLKTGSYEQYF. In nucleotides, the CDR3 is TGTGCCAGCAGTTTGAAGACAGGCTCCTACGAGCAGTACTTC.

The V and J genes are TRBV7-2 and TRBJ2-3, with 14 bases fitting TRBD2. After removal of 5 bases from V and 7 bases from J, the junction contained 14 bases not matched to a gene. The CDR3 has 18 amino acids. CDR1 and CDR2 (germline): SGHTA, FQGNSA. The DNA of the CDR3 is TGTGCCAGCAGCCCCGTGGCGGGACTAGCGGGGGAATTGTATACGCAGTATTTT. It specifies CASSPVAGLAGELYTQYF.

This rearrangement joins TRBV19 to TRBJ1-5, with 9 bases identical to TRBD1. Germline V gene lookup returns CDR1 LNHDA and CDR2 SQIVND (reference sequence). Unmatched junction bases numbered 9, after V lost 5 bases and J lost 7 bases. This CDR3 spans 15 amino acids. For the CDR3, the DNA is TGTGCCAGTAGTGCCTCTGGGACAGGGTCACAGCCCCAGCATTTT. The encoded protein is CASSASGTGSQPQHF.

The gene calls are TRBV30 and TRBJ1-1; weak D call: TRBD1 (5 bases). Germline CDR1 is GTSNPN and CDR2 is SVGIG (reference sequence). Trimming stripped 0 bases from V and 1 base from J, with 9 bases between. The CDR3 sequence is 14 residues long. The CDR3 loop reads CAWSVWGENTEAFF. The DNA for the CDR3 is TGTGCCTGGAGTGTTTGGGGGGAGAACACTGAAGCTTTCTTT. The complete variable domain, with remaining parts taken from reference TRBV30 and TRBJ1-1, reads SQTIHQWPATLVQPVGSPLSLECTVEGTSNPNLYWYRQAAGRGLQLLFYSVGIGQISSEVPQNLSASRPQDRQFILSSKKLLLSDSGFYLCAWSVWGENTEAFFGQGTRLTVV.

V usage is TRBV5-6 and J usage is TRBJ1-2; 7 positions agree with TRBD1. The CDR3 contains 14 residues. The junction had 6 bases not matched to a gene; V was cut back by 0 bases and J by 7 bases. CDR1 is SGHDT and CDR2 is YYEEEE in the germline V gene. The DNA of the CDR3 is TGTGCCAGCAGCTTGGGATCAGGGGGTGCTGGCTACACCTTC. Encoded protein: CASSLGSGGAGYTF. Filled out from reference TRBV5-6 and TRBJ1-2, the complete variable domain reads DAGVTQSPTHLIKTRGQQVTLRCSPKSGHDTVSWYQQALGQGPQFIFQYYEEEERQRGNFPDRFSGHQFPNYSSELNVNALLLGDSALYLCASSLGSGGAGYTFGSGTRLTVV.

CDR3 coding DNA: TGTGCCAGCAGCTTAGACAGGGCGGGCGGGGAGCTGTTTTTT. As protein: CASSLDRAGGELFF. The genes are TRBV7-2 and TRBJ2-2; tentatively, D is TRBD1 (6 bases). This CDR3 spans 14 amino acids. Looked up from germline, CDR1 is SGHTA and CDR2 is FQGNSA. Trimming left V 1 base short and J 7 bases short, with 10 bases between.

The V and J genes are TRBV24-1 and TRBJ1-2, with a weak D call TRBD1 (6 bases). Germline V gene sequence: CDR1 KGHDR, CDR2 SFDVKD. The CDR3 covers 13 residues. V lost 12 bases to trimming and J lost 7 bases, with 20 bases between them. CDR3 in DNA: TGTGCCGGCGCCCTCAGGGGACGGGCTGGCTACACCTTC. It yields the protein CAGALRGRAGYTF.

The chain recombines TRBV18 with TRBJ1-6; TRBD1 aligns across 7 bases. The ends lost 4 bases at V and 7 bases at J; junction bases unmatched: 13. This CDR3 region has 17 residues. Germline lookup yields CDR1 KGHSH and CDR2 LQKENI. CDR3: CASSRNRPGQTNSPLHF. Written as DNA, the CDR3 is TGTGCCAGCTCACGGAATCGACCGGGACAGACGAATTCACCCCTCCACTTT.

Only one count was recorded for this clone. The sample contains more than one DNA sequence encoding this CDR3. This chain links TRBV3-1 (or the pseudogene TRBV3-2) with TRBJ1-2; D is perhaps TRBD1 (5 bases). This CDR3 has 13 residues. The ends were cut back, 0 bases at V and 7 bases at J, with 9 bases in the middle. Germline loops: CDR1 LGHDT, CDR2 YNNKEL (reference sequence). CDR3 protein: CASSQDRVGGYTF. Written as DNA, the CDR3 is TGTGCCAGCAGCCAAGACAGGGTGGGTGGCTACACCTTC.